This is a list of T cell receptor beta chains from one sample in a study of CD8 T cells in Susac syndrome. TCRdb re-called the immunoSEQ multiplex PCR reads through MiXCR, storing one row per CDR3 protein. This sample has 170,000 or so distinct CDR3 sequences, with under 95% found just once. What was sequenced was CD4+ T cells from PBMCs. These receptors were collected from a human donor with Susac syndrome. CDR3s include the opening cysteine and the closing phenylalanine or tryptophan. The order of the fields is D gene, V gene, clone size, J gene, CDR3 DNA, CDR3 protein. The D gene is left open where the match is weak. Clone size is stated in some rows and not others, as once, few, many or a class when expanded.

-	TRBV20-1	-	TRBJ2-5	TGCAGTGCACGACTAGGCGTTCAAGAGACCCAGTACTTC	CSARLGVQETQYF
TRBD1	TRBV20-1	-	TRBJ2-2	TGCAGTGCTAGTGGACGGACAGGCGGGGAGCTGTTTTTT	CSASGRTGGELFF
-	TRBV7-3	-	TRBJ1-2	TGTGCCAGCAGCCCCAAACTGGTAGGGGGCTACACCTTC	CASSPKLVGGYTF
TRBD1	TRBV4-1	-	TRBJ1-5	TGCGCCAGCAGCCAAGATCGGGCAGGGGGGATCAGCAATCAGCCCCAGCATTTT	CASSQDRAGGISNQPQHF
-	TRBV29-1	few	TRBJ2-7	TGCAGCGTTGAACGGGTTGGCTACGAGCAGTACTTC	CSVERVGYEQYF
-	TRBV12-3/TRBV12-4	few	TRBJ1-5	TGTGCCAGCAGTTTTAGGGGCAATCAGCCCCAGCATTTT	CASSFRGNQPQHF
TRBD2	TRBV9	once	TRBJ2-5	TGTGCCAGCAGCGTGCAGGGAGGGAGGGAGACCCAGTACTTC	CASSVQGGRETQYF
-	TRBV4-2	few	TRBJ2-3	TGTGCCAGCAGCCCCGGTGAGGGGGATACGCAGTATTTT	CASSPGEGDTQYF
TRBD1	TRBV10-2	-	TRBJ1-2	TGCGCCAGCAGACAACAGGGGATCAACTATGGCTACACCTTC	CASRQQGINYGYTF
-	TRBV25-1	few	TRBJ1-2	TGTGCCAGCAGTTACGAGGGCTATGGCTACACCTTC	CASSYEGYGYTF
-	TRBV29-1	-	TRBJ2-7	TGCAGCGTCCAAACAGGGAGCTACGAGCAGTACTTC	CSVQTGSYEQYF
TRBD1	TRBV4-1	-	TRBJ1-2	TGCGCCAGCAGCCAACCCTTACAGGGGTGGAGAAGCTACACCTTC	CASSQPLQGWRSYTF
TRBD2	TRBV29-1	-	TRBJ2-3	TGCAGCGTTGAAAATCCTAGCGGGGGGGCCACAGATACGCAGTATTTT	CSVENPSGGATDTQYF
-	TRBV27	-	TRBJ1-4	TGTGCCAGCAGTCCACGGGACCGCATTAATGAAAAACTGTTTTTT	CASSPRDRINEKLFF
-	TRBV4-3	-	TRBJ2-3	TGCGCCAGCAGCCAAGATCAAGACTACGGTACGCAGTATTTT	CASSQDQDYGTQYF